This T cell receptor beta chain was documented in a study of shared clonotypes between healthy human individuals (TCRdb year 2020). At the level of the whole study: A couple of women and three men aged 18 to 49 years were included in the cohort. For each donor, CD4 naive and CD4 memory were each run on three plates, CD8 naive on two plates, and CD8 memory on one plate. To estimate repertoire size and how much clonotype sharing occurs between individuals, the study deeply sequenced the blood TCR repertoires of several healthy adults. To increase sequencing depth and limit assay-specific biases, different laboratories used diverse techniques to prepare libraries and sequence TCR repertoires. Leukapheresis yielded between about 0.94 and 9 billion PBMCs per donor. General conclusions and limits of the study: Sampling was restricted to blood, and TCR repertoires in tissues likely differ from the TCR repertoires found in blood. Rarefaction of sorted-subset datasets indicated incomplete sequencing despite the large sequencing depth. Compared with non-shared clonotypes, the clonotypes found in all four sorted-subset donors had higher generation probabilities. Naive subsets generally had larger estimated clonotype richness than memory subsets. Because the study included only a small number of donors, the genetic and exposure-history diversity represented was limited. Based on pairwise subsampling, the degree of clonotype sharing among donors was expected to be affected by sequencing depth. Around 5.4% of naive CD4, roughly 3.5% of naive CD8, roughly 2.5% of memory CD4, and around 0.42% of memory CD8 clonotypes were shared across a few donors.

Of note for this clone: Its antigen target is currently unknown. No qualities accompany the bases; no much larger clone lies one base away.

According to the germline V gene (reference sequence), CDR1 reads MNHEY and CDR2 reads SMNVEV. Taken from cysteine to phenylalanine, the CDR3 has 14 residues. Of all the DNA, just the CDR3 is kept, 42 bases in frame from base 1. V drops 2 bases and J drops 6 bases, leaving 14 bases in between. The donors were healthy, HIV-negative adults who had no recently reported acute infections or vaccinations. Only Caucasian adults living in Nashville, Tennessee, USA were represented among the donors. The CD8 memory samples were a combination of magnetically selected CD45RO+ cells and CCR7-negative CD45RA+ effector memory (TemRA) cells. After blood collection by leukapheresis, PBMCs were isolated using Ficoll-Histopaque density gradient centrifugation and then cryopreserved in the vapor phase of liquid nitrogen. Analytical flow cytometry was used to check the purity and quantity of every magnetically sorted T cell population. From each sorted fraction, genomic DNA was isolated and quantified by UV absorbance on a Nanodrop 2000c.

Using the deep immunoSEQ assay, multiplex PCR amplified TCR CDR3 regions from genomic DNA. For each cell subset, the extracted genomic DNA was distributed evenly across all wells of several immunoSEQ 96-well plates, and each plate served as one replicate. For sorted subsets, about 210 ng of genomic DNA, equivalent to 25,000 to 30,000 T cell genomes, went into each replicate PCR. Purified libraries were measured with a Qubit 3.0 fluorometer, size-checked on a Bioanalyzer 2100, and measured again with the KAPA Library Quantification kit. Each immunoSEQ 96-well plate was sequenced on its own single-read 150-cycle Illumina NextSeq 550 flow cell. Concerning the study's data processing: Because the immunoSEQ output included only junctional sequences and no quality scores, the filtering could not be the same as the filtering used for full-length reads. To assign V/J genes and CDR3, sequences were annotated against IMGT germline references using PyIR, a Python wrapper for IgBLAST v1.9. Any read was removed if the V/J assignment was weak (E-value above 1e-6), the CDR3 was missing, or the read contained stop codons, out-of-frame junctions, or ambiguous translated residues. V3J clonotypes were defined by identical inferred V gene, J gene, and CDR3 amino acid sequence. Percentage overlap between repertoires was computed as shared unique clonotypes divided by the size of the smaller repertoire. Repertoire richness was assessed with RTK rarefaction, the Chao1 estimator, and Recon v2.1 estimates of unobserved clonotypes. OLGA was used to compute generation probabilities for all TCRbeta clonotypes that the gDNA method yielded from a few donors. TCRdb took over this immuneACCESS table, retaining in-frame rearrangements with V and J assigned. Such tables are incomplete; in checked studies, under half of the missing clones stem from an unresolved V gene, and the remainder is unexplained. That table gives V, J and clone size, and the DNA gave D and trimming. In this sample the table shows approximately 350,000 clones, about 97% of which occur a single time. The ten largest make up about 0.34% of the sample.

The rearranged chain carries TRBV27 and TRBJ2-7; the D segment could be TRBD2, given 5 matching bases. The specimen was memory CD8+ T cells sorted from blood. In the paper's terms, the cell subset or site label means: CD45RO+ cells pooled with CCR7-negative TemRA cells. The source of this sequence is a man younger than 45 in good health. The DNA is as follows: TGTGCCAGCAGTTTAGGTGGGAGTCGACGCGAGCAGTACTTC. Translated, it reads CASSLGGSRREQYF.